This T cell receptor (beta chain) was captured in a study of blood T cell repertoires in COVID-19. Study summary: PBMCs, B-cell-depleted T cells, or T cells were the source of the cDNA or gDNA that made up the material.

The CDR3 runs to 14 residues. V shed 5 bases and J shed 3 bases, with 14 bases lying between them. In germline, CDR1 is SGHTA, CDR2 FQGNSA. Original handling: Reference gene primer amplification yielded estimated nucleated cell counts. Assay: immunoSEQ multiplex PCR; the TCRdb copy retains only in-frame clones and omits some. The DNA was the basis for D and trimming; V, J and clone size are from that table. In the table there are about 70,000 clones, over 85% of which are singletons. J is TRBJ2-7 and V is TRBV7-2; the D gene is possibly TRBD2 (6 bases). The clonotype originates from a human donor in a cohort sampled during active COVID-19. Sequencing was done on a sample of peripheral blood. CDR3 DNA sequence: TGTGCCAGCAGCCCGAGGCTCGGGGGCTACGAGCAGTACTTC. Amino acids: CASSPRLGGYEQYF.